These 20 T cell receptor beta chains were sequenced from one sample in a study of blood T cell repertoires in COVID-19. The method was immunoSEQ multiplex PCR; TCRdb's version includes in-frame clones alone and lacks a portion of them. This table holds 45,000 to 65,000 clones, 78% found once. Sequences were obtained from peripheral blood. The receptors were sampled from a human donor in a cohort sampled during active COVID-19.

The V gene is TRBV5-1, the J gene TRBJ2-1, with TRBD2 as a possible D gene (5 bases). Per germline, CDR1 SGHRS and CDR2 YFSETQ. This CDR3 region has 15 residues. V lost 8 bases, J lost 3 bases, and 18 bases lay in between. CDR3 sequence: CASSPQDSFYNEQFF. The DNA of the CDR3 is TGCGCCAGTTCCCCCCAGGACTCTTTCTACAATGAGCAGTTCTTC.

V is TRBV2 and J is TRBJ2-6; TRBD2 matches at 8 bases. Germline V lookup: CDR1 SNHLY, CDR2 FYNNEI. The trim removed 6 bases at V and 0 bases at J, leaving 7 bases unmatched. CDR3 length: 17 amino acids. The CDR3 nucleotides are TGTGCCAGCAGCGTGATAGCGGGAAGCTCTGGGGCCAACGTCCTGACTTTC. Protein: CASSVIAGSSGANVLTF.

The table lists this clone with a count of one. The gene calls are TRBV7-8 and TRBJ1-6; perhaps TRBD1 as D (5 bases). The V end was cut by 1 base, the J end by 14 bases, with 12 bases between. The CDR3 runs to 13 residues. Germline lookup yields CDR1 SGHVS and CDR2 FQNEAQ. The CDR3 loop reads CASSLDRPATLHF. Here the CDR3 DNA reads TGTGCCAGCAGCTTAGACAGGCCCGCCACCCTCCACTTT.

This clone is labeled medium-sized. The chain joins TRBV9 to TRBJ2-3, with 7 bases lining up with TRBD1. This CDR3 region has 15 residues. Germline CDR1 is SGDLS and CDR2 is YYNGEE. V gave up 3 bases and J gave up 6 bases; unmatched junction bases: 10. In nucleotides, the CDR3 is TGTGCCAGCAGCGCAGCCGACAGGGTGGGGGATACGCAGTATTTT. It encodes CASSAADRVGDTQYF.

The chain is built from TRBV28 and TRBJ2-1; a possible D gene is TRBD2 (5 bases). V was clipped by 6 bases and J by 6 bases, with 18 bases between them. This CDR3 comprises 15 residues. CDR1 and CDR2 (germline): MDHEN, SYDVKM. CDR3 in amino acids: CASSRTLASSNEQFF. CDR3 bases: TGTGCCAGCAGCCGAACCCTAGCTTCGTCCAATGAGCAGTTCTTC. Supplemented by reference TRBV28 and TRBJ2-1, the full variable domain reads DVKVTQSSRYLVKRTGEKVFLECVQDMDHENMFWYRQDPGLGLRLIYFSYDVKMKEKGDIPEGYSVSREKKERFSLILESASTNQTSMYLCASSRTLASSNEQFFGPGTRLTVL.

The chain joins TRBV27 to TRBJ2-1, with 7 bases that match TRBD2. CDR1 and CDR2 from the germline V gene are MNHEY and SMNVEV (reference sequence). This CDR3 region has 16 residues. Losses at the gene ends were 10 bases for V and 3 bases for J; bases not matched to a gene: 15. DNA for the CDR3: TGTGCCATCAAAAGTTTTAGGGCTAGCGGCTACAATGAGCAGTTCTTC. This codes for CAIKSFRASGYNEQFF.

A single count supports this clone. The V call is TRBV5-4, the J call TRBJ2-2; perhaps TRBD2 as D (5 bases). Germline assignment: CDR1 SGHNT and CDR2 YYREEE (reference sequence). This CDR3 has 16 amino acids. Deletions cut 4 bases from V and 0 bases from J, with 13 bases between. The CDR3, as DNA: TGTGCCAGCAGCCCTGGGAGAACCACGAACACCGGGGAGCTGTTTTTT. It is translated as CASSPGRTTNTGELFF.

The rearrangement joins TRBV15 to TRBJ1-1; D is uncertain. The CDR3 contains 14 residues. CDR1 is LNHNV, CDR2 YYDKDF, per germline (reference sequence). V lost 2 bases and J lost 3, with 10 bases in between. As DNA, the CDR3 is TGTGCCACCAGCAGACAGATTTTGTACACTGAAGCTTTCTTT. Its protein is CATSRQILYTEAFF.

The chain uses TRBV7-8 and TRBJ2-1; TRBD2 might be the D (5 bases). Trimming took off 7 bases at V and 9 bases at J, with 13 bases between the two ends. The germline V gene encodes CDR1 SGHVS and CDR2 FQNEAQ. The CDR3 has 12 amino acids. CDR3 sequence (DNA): TGTGCCAGCATTGGACTTAGCCCTGAGCAGTTCTTC. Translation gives CASIGLSPEQFF.

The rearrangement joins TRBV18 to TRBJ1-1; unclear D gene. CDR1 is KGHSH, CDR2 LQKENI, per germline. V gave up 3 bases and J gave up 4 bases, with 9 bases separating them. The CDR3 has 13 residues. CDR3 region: CASSPRAGTEAFF. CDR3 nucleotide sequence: TGTGCCAGCTCACCCCGGGCGGGCACTGAAGCTTTCTTT.

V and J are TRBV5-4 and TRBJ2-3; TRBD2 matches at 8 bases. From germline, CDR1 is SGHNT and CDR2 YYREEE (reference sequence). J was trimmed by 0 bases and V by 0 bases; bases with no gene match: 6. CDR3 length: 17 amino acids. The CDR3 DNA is TGTGCCAGCAGCTTGGGAGGTAGCGGGACAAGCACAGATACGCAGTATTTT. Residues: CASSLGGSGTSTDTQYF.

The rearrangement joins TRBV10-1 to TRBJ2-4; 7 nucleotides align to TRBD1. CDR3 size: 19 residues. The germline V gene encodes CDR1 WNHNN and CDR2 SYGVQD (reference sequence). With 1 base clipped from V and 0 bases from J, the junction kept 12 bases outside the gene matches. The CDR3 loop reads CASSEWGTASPLAKNIQYF. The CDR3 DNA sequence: TGCGCCAGCAGTGAGTGGGGGACAGCCTCTCCTTTAGCCAAAAACATTCAGTACTTC.

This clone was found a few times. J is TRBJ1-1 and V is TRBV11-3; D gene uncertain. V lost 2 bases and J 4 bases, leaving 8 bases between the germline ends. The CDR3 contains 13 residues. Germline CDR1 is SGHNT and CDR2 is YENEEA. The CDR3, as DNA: TGTGCCAGCAGCTTAATGCGGGGCACTGAAGCTTTCTTT. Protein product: CASSLMRGTEAFF.

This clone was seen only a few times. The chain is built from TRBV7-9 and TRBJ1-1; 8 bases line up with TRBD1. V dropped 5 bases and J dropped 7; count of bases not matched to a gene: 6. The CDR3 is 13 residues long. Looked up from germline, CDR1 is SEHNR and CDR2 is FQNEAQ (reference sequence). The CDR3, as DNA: TGTGCCAGCAGCAGTACAGGGGGGGATGAAGCTTTCTTT. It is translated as CASSSTGGDEAFF.

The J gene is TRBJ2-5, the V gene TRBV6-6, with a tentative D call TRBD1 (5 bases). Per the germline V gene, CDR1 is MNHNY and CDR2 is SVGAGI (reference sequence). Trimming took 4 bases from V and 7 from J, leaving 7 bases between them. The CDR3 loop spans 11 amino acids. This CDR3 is CASSSTVTQYF. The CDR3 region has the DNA TGTGCCAGCAGTTCGACAGTGACCCAGTACTTC.

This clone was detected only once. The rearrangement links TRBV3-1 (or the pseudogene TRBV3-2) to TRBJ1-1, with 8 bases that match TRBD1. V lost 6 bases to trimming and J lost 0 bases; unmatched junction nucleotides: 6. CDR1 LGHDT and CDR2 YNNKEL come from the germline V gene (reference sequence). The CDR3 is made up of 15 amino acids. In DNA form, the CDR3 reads TGTGCCAGCAGTCACAGGGGGTTGTTGAACACTGAAGCTTTCTTT. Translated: CASSHRGLLNTEAFF.

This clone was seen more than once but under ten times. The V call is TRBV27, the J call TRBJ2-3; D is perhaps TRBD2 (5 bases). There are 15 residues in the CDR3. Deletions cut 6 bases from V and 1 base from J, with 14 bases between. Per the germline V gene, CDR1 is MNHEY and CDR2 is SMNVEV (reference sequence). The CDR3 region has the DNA TGTGCCAGCAGAATAGGAGCGGTGGGCACAGATACGCAGTATTTT. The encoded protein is CASRIGAVGTDTQYF.

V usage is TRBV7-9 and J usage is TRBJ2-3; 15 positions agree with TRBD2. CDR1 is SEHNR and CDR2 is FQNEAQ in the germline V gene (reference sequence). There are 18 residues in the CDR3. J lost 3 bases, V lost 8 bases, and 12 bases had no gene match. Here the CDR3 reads CASSGTSGRKQQTDTQYF. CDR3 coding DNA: TGTGCCAGCTCCGGGACTAGCGGGAGGAAACAGCAGACAGATACGCAGTATTTT.

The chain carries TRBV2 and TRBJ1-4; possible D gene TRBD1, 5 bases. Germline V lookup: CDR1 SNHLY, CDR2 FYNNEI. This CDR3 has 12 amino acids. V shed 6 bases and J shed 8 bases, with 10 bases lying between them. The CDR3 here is CASRGLREKLFF. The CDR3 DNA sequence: TGTGCCAGCAGGGGACTCCGAGAAAAACTGTTTTTT.

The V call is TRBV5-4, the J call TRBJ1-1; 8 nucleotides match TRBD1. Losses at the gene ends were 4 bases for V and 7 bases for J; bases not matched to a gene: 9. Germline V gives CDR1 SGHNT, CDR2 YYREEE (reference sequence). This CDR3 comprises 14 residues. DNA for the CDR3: TGTGCCAGCAGCCCGTCCGGCAGGGGGCATGAAGCTTTCTTT. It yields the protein CASSPSGRGHEAFF.